This TCR beta chain was retrieved from a study of response to subunit inactivated influenza vaccine. Whole-study results and caveats: Every seasonal influenza vaccination brings in few new T cells, the authors suggested.

Via MiXCR, TCRdb re-called the RT-PCR reads, giving one row per CDR3 protein. The sample holds hundreds of thousands of distinct CDR3 sequences, approximately 15% seen once. Germline CDR1 reads MNHEY; CDR2 reads SVGEGT. CDR3 length: 17 residues. Trimming took 0 bases from V and 5 from J, leaving 17 bases between them. This clonotype was observed a few times. Its cognate antigen is unknown. The TCR comes from a man in his fifties or sixties who received an inactivated influenza vaccine. This chain links TRBV6-2 or TRBV6-3 with TRBJ2-1; D not certain. The material was PBMCs from blood, obtained 14 to 15 days before vaccination. Here the CDR3 reads CASSYSHTRRVHNEQFF. The CDR3 nucleotides read TGTGCCAGCAGTTACTCGCACACCAGACGTGTGCACAATGAGCAGTTCTTC.